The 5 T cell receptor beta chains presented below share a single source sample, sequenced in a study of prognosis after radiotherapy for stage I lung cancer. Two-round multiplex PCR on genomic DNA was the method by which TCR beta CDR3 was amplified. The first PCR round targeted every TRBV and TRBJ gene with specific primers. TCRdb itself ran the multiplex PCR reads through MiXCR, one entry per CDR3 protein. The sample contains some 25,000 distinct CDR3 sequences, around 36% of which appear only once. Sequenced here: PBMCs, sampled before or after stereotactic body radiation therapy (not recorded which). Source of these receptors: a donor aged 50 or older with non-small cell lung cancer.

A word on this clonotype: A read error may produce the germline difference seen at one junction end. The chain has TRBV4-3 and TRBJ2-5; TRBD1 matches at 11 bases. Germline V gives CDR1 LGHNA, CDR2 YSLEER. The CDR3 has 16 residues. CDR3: CANSQAGQGVKETQYF. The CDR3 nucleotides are TGCGCCAACAGCCAAGCGGGACAGGGGGTAAAAGAGACCCAGTACTTC.

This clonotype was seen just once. The CDR3 region has the DNA TGTGCCAGCAGTCGGTCGGGTTGGGAAAACTATGGCTACACCTTC. This encodes CASSRSGWENYGYTF. J is TRBJ1-2 and V is TRBV6-1; unclear D gene. The CDR3 totals 15 residues. Germline V gene sequence: CDR1 MNHNS, CDR2 SASEGT. Deletions cut 5 bases from V and 2 bases from J, with 15 bases between.

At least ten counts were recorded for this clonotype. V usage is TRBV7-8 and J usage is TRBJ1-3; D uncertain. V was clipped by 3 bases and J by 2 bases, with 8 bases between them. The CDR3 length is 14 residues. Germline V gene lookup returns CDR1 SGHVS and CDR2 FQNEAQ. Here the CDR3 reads CASSLGTAGNTIYF. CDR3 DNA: TGTGCCAGCAGCTTGGGAACGGCTGGAAACACCATATATTTT.

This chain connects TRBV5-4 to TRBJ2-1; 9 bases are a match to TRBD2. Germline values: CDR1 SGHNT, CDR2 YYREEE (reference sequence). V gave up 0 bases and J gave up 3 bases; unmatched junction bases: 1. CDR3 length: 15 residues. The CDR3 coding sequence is TGTGCCAGCAGCTTGGGGACTAGCGACTACAATGAGCAGTTCTTC. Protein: CASSLGTSDYNEQFF.

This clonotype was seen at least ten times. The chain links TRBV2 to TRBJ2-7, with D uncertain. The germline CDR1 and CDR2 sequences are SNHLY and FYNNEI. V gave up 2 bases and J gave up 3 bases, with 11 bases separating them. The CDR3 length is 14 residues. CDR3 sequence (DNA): TGTGCCAGCAGTGAAATCAAGGGCCGCTACGAGCAGTACTTC. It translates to CASSEIKGRYEQYF.